The clone carrying this TCR beta chain was seen ten or more times. The entry originates in a study of spatial heterogeneity in lung cancer. From the 5' RACE reads, TCRdb called clonotypes with MiXCR, one entry per CDR3 protein. The sample yields about 23,000 distinct CDR3 sequences, 4.5% to 5.5% seen once. V shed 4 bases and J 7 bases; nucleotides not matched to a gene: 8. The V gene's germline CDR1 is LGHDT and CDR2 YNNKEL (reference sequence). This CDR3 has 14 amino acids. Time point given: sample taken at primary tumor resection. Extraction of whole RNA from tumor, nontumor lung or frozen PBMC preceded unsorted sequencing.

The receptor was derived from a male donor with early-stage non-small cell lung cancer. This chain links TRBV3-1 with TRBJ2-7, with 9 bases that match TRBD1. Sequencing used PBMCs, obtained at surgery. The CDR3 DNA follows: TGTGCCAGCAGCCCGTACAGGGGGCCAGGGGAGCAGTACTTC. This encodes CASSPYRGPGEQYF.